These 7 T cell receptor beta chains were sequenced from one sample in a study of blood T cell repertoires in COVID-19. Repertoires were generated with immunoSEQ multiplex PCR, while TCRdb's copy carries only in-frame clones and drops some. The table lists fewer than 250,000 clones, approximately 83% of them singletons. Sequencing was done on a sample of PBMCs or T cells enriched from blood (not recorded which). These TCRs come from a woman between 45 and 65 years old who had been exposed to COVID-19.

This clone has just a few counts. The CDR3 nucleotides are TGTGCCAGCAGTTCATCCCGACTGCTGGAGCAGTTCTTC. Residues: CASSSSRLLEQFF. This chain links TRBV28 with TRBJ2-1; the D is unclear. Germline CDR1 reads MDHEN; CDR2 reads SYDVKM. V lost 4 bases and J lost 10, with 14 bases in between. The CDR3 spans 13 residues.

The chain has TRBV29-1 and TRBJ2-7, with 9 bases identical to TRBD1. V shed 4 bases, J shed 4 bases, and the junction held 2 bases outside the gene matches. The CDR3 contains 12 residues. The germline gives CDR1 SQVTM, CDR2 ANQGSEA. The CDR3: CSVGDRGYEQYF. The CDR3, as DNA: TGCAGCGTTGGAGACAGGGGGTACGAGCAGTACTTC.

Here the CDR3 DNA reads TGTGCCAGCAGCCCAGCCGTTGGAGGTGGCTACACCTTC. It translates to CASSPAVGGGYTF. The chain recombines TRBV7-8 with TRBJ1-2; D not resolved. The CDR3 consists of 13 residues. Germline values: CDR1 SGHVS, CDR2 FQNEAQ. Trimming took 5 bases from V and 7 from J, leaving 14 bases between them.

The rearrangement links TRBV5-1 to TRBJ2-1; 11 bases map to TRBD2. V shed 1 base, J shed 7 bases, and the junction held 4 bases outside the gene matches. Germline CDR1 and CDR2: SGHRS and YFSETQ. The CDR3 is 15 amino acids. CDR3 bases: TGCGCCAGCAGCTTGATGGCTAGCGGGGGGAATGAGCAGTTCTTC. Its protein product is CASSLMASGGNEQFF.

This chain connects TRBV19 to TRBJ1-1; weak D call: TRBD1 (5 bases). This CDR3 comprises 17 residues. V dropped 5 bases and J dropped 1 base, with 20 bases sitting between them. The germline V gene encodes CDR1 LNHDA and CDR2 SQIVND (reference sequence). The CDR3 bases are TGTGCCAGTAGTCATTCCCCGGGACTCAATGGGAACACTGAAGCTTTCTTT. This sequence encodes CASSHSPGLNGNTEAFF.

This clone has more than one count but fewer than ten. The chain uses TRBV28 and TRBJ2-7; 7 bases match TRBD1. The CDR3 extends over 13 amino acids. Per germline, CDR1 MDHEN and CDR2 SYDVKM. Trimming cost V 5 bases and J 2 bases; bases outside gene matches: 3. CDR3 coding DNA: TGTGCCAGCAGTCGGGACAGACCCTACGAGCAGTACTTC. Amino acids: CASSRDRPYEQYF.

This chain connects TRBV18 to TRBJ1-1, with 8 bases lining up with TRBD1. The CDR3 loop spans 14 amino acids. V lost 3 bases, J lost 3 bases, and 3 bases stayed unmatched. Per the germline V gene, CDR1 is KGHSH and CDR2 is LQKENI. CDR3 amino acids: CASSPGQGYTEAFF. The CDR3 coding sequence is TGTGCCAGCTCACCCGGACAGGGTTACACTGAAGCTTTCTTT. The full variable domain, completed using reference TRBV18 and TRBJ1-1, is NAGVMQNPRHLVRRRGQEARLRCSPMKGHSHVYWYRQLPEEGLKFMVYLQKENIIDESGMPKERFSAEFPKEGPSILRIQQVVRGDSAAYFCASSPGQGYTEAFFGQGTRLTVV.